The source of this T cell receptor beta chain is a study of T cell repertoires in cytomegalovirus infection. This clonotype was seen repeatedly, ten times or more. Its antigen is unknown. General observations from the study: HLA-C-restricted CMV clonotypes gave the most frequent clonotype in two of eight donors.

In TCRdb, the reads were re-called with MiXCR into one record per CDR3 protein. The profile shows approximately 500,000 distinct CDR3 sequences, approximately 10% of them singletons. The CDR3 has 13 amino acids. The germline V and J ends were trimmed by 2 bases and 4 bases, with 9 bases remaining between them. Germline V lookup: CDR1 SGHTS, CDR2 YDEGEE. The sequence was obtained from a human donor in good health (CMV status not recorded). Some clones in this sample may be carry-over from other donors' samples. This chain connects TRBV5-8 to TRBJ2-5; D is uncertain. The source material was PBMCs. CDR3 in DNA: TGTGCCAGCAGCTTCTGGGTTGGAGAGACCCAGTACTTC. It yields the protein CASSFWVGETQYF. The full variable domain, with the rest looked up from reference TRBV5-8 and TRBJ2-5, is EAGVTQSPTHLIKTRGQQATLRCSPISGHTSVYWYQQALGLGLQFLLWYDEGEERNRGNFPPRFSGRQFPNYSSELNVNALELEDSALYLCASSFWVGETQYFGPGTRLLVL.